A selection of T cell receptor beta chains follows, all from one sample in a study of blood T cell repertoires in COVID-19. Some clones are missing from TCRdb's copy, which holds only in-frame ones; the method was immunoSEQ multiplex PCR. The sample holds nearly 200,000 clones; about 83% are singletons and the top ten take more than 4.5%. The sequencing input was peripheral blood. All receptors come from a woman aged 70-85 years with active or convalescent COVID-19. Each CDR3 is given with its conserved first and last residue. Each record gives: clone size, J gene, V gene, D gene, CDR3 protein, CDR3 DNA. A D gene is named only where the DNA matches it firmly. Clone sizes are given selectively: once, few, many, or a class where the clone is expanded.

-,TRBJ1-1,TRBV9,-,CARSVRGGGRTEAFF,TGTGCCCGCAGCGTACGCGGGGGGGGTAGGACTGAAGCTTTCTTT
few,TRBJ2-3,TRBV19,TRBD2,CASSSASGSADTQYF,TGTGCCAGTAGCTCGGCTAGCGGGAGCGCAGATACGCAGTATTTT
-,TRBJ2-6,TRBV9,TRBD2,CASSPRLAGESGANVLTF,TGTGCCAGCAGCCCCCGTTTAGCGGGAGAATCTGGGGCCAACGTCCTGACTTTC
-,TRBJ2-7,TRBV7-3,-,CASSRGKNYEQYF,TGTGCCAGCAGCCGCGGGAAAAACTACGAGCAGTACTTC
-,TRBJ2-3,TRBV7-3,TRBD2,CASSPRGLAGGNTRDTQYF,TGTGCCAGCAGCCCCCGGGGACTAGCGGGAGGGAATACACGAGATACGCAGTATTTT
-,TRBJ2-1,TRBV6-6,TRBD2,CASRESGMSYNEQFF,TGTGCCAGCAGAGAGAGCGGGATGTCCTACAATGAGCAGTTCTTC
-,TRBJ1-1,TRBV3-1/TRBV3-2,-,CASSVRTGSTEAFF,TGTGCCAGCAGCGTAAGGACGGGGAGCACTGAAGCTTTCTTT
-,TRBJ2-1,TRBV5-1,TRBD2,CASSFPGLLTEQFF,TGCGCCAGCAGCTTTCCGGGACTACTAACCGAGCAGTTCTTC
-,TRBJ1-1,TRBV5-1,TRBD1,CASSLDGQGNEAFF,TGCGCCAGCAGCTTGGATGGACAGGGTAATGAAGCTTTCTTT
-,TRBJ2-7,TRBV19,-,CASSIQQGPYEQYF,TGTGCCAGTAGTATCCAACAGGGCCCCTACGAGCAGTACTTC
-,TRBJ2-7,TRBV21-1,-,CASSKDHGQSEQYF,TGTGCCAGCAGCAAAGATCATGGGCAGAGCGAGCAGTACTTC
-,TRBJ2-7,TRBV5-4,-,CASSSGGGFASEQYF,TGTGCCAGCAGCTCAGGCGGAGGCTTTGCGTCCGAGCAGTACTTC
-,TRBJ2-1,TRBV3-1/TRBV3-2,-,CASSQGWGGDTHNEQFF,TGTGCCAGCAGCCAGGGCTGGGGGGGGGACACCCACAATGAGCAGTTCTTC
-,TRBJ1-1,TRBV7-9,-,CASSSLWGSGNTEAFF,TGTGCCAGCAGCTCACTTTGGGGCTCCGGGAACACTGAAGCTTTCTTT
-,TRBJ1-5,TRBV28,-,CASLQGTVQPQHF,TGTGCCAGCCTGCAGGGGACGGTTCAGCCCCAGCATTTT
-,TRBJ2-1,TRBV7-9,TRBD2,CASSRLPYLAGEYNEQFF,TGTGCCAGCAGCCGACTTCCTTACCTAGCGGGAGAATACAATGAGCAGTTCTTC
-,TRBJ2-1,TRBV2,-,CASSGIGAPNEQFF,TGTGCCAGCAGTGGGATTGGAGCACCGAATGAGCAGTTCTTC
-,TRBJ1-5,TRBV5-6,-,CASSFGVGSQHF,TGTGCCAGCAGCTTTGGTGTAGGGAGCCAGCATTTT
-,TRBJ2-7,TRBV9,-,CASSVDHSFYEQYF,TGTGCCAGCAGCGTAGACCACTCCTTCTACGAGCAGTACTTC
-,TRBJ2-3,TRBV13,-,CASSLGRGGDTQYF,TGTGCCAGCAGCTTAGGGAGGGGAGGAGATACGCAGTATTTT
-,TRBJ2-7,TRBV6-6,TRBD2,CASRDGTSGRGNEQYF,TGTGCCAGCAGAGATGGGACTAGCGGGAGGGGGAACGAGCAGTACTTC
once,TRBJ1-1,TRBV5-1,TRBD1,CASSLRTGSSEAFF,TGCGCCAGCAGCTTGAGGACAGGGTCGTCTGAAGCTTTCTTT
-,TRBJ2-3,TRBV7-6,TRBD2,CASSFLAGITDTQYF,TGTGCCAGCAGCTTTCTAGCGGGGATCACAGATACGCAGTATTTT
-,TRBJ1-5,TRBV7-7,TRBD1,CASRPDRAVGQPQHF,TGTGCCAGCAGACCGGACAGGGCCGTGGGGCAGCCCCAGCATTTT
-,TRBJ2-5,TRBV7-8,-,CASSLPDRQETQYF,TGTGCCAGCAGCTTACCCGACAGACAAGAGACCCAGTACTTC
few,TRBJ1-1,TRBV6-1,-,CASSEFGQLNTEAFF,TGTGCCAGCAGTGAATTTGGGCAGTTGAACACTGAAGCTTTCTTT
-,TRBJ2-1,TRBV28,TRBD1,CASRGTGTGYNEQFF,TGTGCCAGCAGGGGGACCGGGACAGGGTACAATGAGCAGTTCTTC
-,TRBJ1-6,TRBV6-5,-,CASSYSNGGGPPLHF,TGTGCCAGCAGTTACTCGAATGGGGGAGGTCCACCCCTCCACTTT
-,TRBJ2-3,TRBV3-1/TRBV3-2,-,CASSQGANTQYF,TGTGCCAGCAGCCAAGGGGCGAATACGCAGTATTTT
-,TRBJ1-5,TRBV2,TRBD1,CASSETGAYSNQPQHF,TGTGCCAGCAGTGAAACAGGGGCCTATAGCAATCAGCCCCAGCATTTT
-,TRBJ2-1,TRBV7-3,TRBD2,CASSLTSLAGDEQFF,TGTGCCAGCAGCTTAACGTCACTAGCGGGGGATGAGCAGTTCTTC
-,TRBJ2-5,TRBV19,-,CASSTSGYQETQYF,TGTGCCAGTAGCACTTCAGGGTACCAAGAGACCCAGTACTTC
-,TRBJ2-5,TRBV10-3,-,CAISERVEETQYF,TGTGCCATCAGTGAACGGGTTGAAGAGACCCAGTACTTC
-,TRBJ2-1,TRBV4-2,-,CASSQDPRVGQFF,TGTGCCAGCAGCCAAGATCCTCGGGTCGGGCAGTTCTTC
-,TRBJ2-5,TRBV5-4,-,CASSFVTTETQYF,TGTGCCAGCAGCTTCGTTACAACCGAGACCCAGTACTTC
-,TRBJ2-7,TRBV19,TRBD1,CASSQGGGTYEQYF,TGTGCCAGTAGTCAAGGGGGCGGTACCTACGAGCAGTACTTC
once,TRBJ1-2,TRBV18,-,CASTPTGGNYGYTF,TGTGCCAGCACCCCTACCGGGGGAAACTATGGCTACACCTTC
once,TRBJ1-3,TRBV28,-,CASSKPGVGGNTIYF,TGTGCCAGCAGTAAACCGGGGGTCGGTGGAAACACCATATATTTT
-,TRBJ2-7,TRBV29-1,-,CSVDSGQGYEQYF,TGCAGCGTTGATTCAGGGCAGGGCTACGAGCAGTACTTC
-,TRBJ1-1,TRBV30,-,CAWSGPWGAEAFF,TGTGCCTGGAGCGGGCCCTGGGGCGCTGAAGCTTTCTTT
-,TRBJ2-1,TRBV7-8,-,CASSLVGGSYNEQFF,TGTGCCAGCAGCTTAGTAGGGGGCTCCTACAATGAGCAGTTCTTC
-,TRBJ1-5,TRBV19,-,CASSMGEGNQPQHF,TGTGCCAGTAGTATGGGAGAGGGCAATCAGCCCCAGCATTTT
-,TRBJ2-7,TRBV12-2,-,CASRLARGLRSYEQYF,TGTGCAAGTCGCTTAGCTCGGGGACTACGCTCCTACGAGCAGTACTTC
-,TRBJ2-1,TRBV2,TRBD2,CASSVKRETEQFF,TGTGCCAGCAGTGTAAAGCGGGAGACTGAGCAGTTCTTC
-,TRBJ2-7,TRBV20-1,-,CSAIETYEQYF,TGCAGTGCCATCGAGACCTACGAGCAGTACTTC
few,TRBJ1-1,TRBV5-4,TRBD1,CASSYIAGQGSEAFF,TGTGCCAGCAGTTACATCGCGGGACAGGGCTCTGAAGCTTTCTTT
-,TRBJ2-4,TRBV2,-,CASSRQDLAKNIQYF,TGTGCCAGCAGTCGTCAGGATCTAGCCAAAAACATTCAGTACTTC
-,TRBJ2-7,TRBV30,-,CAWRTPGMTEYEQYF,TGTGCCTGGAGGACTCCCGGGATGACGGAATACGAGCAGTACTTC
-,TRBJ2-5,TRBV5-6,-,CASSSLDYTQETQYF,TGTGCCAGCAGCTCCTTGGACTACACCCAAGAGACCCAGTACTTC
-,TRBJ2-5,TRBV5-4,-,CASSLSGGASETQYF,TGTGCCAGCAGCTTGTCTGGGGGCGCGTCAGAGACCCAGTACTTC
once,TRBJ2-3,TRBV27,-,CASRRTATSTDTQYF,TGTGCCAGCAGGAGGACAGCGACTAGCACAGATACGCAGTATTTT
-,TRBJ2-3,TRBV6-5,TRBD1,CASTPWTGDADTQYF,TGTGCCAGCACCCCCTGGACAGGTGATGCAGATACGCAGTATTTT